The 13 T cell receptor beta chains in this list originate from one sample, sequenced in a study of blood T cell repertoires in COVID-19. Produced via immunoSEQ multiplex PCR; TCRdb's table is partial and in-frame only. The profile shows 150,000 to 200,000 clones, approximately 83% of them singletons. Sequences were obtained from peripheral blood. The receptors were gathered from a human donor in a cohort sampled during active COVID-19.

Details on this clone: The junction departs from the called germline gene at one end, perhaps through a read error. The genes are TRBV18 and TRBJ2-5; possibly TRBD2 for D (5 bases). CDR1 and CDR2 (germline): KGHSH, LQKENI. The CDR3 spans 13 residues. As DNA, the CDR3 is TGTGCCAGCTCACCAGGGAGTAAAGAGGCCCAGTACTTC. Its translation is CASSPGSKEAQYF.

The rearrangement links TRBV7-8 to TRBJ1-5; 10 bases agree with TRBD1. Germline V gene lookup returns CDR1 SGHVS and CDR2 FQNEAQ. The V and J ends lost 4 bases and 7 bases, in that order; junction bases with no gene match: 4. This CDR3 region has 14 residues. CDR3: CASSWTGGVQPQHF. Here the CDR3 DNA reads TGTGCCAGCAGCTGGACAGGGGGTGTGCAGCCCCAGCATTTT.

The V and J genes are TRBV4-3 and TRBJ2-7; TRBD1 matches at 7 bases. With 2 bases clipped from V and 1 base from J, the junction kept 2 bases outside the gene matches. The germline CDR1 and CDR2 sequences are LGHNA and YSLEER. This CDR3 spans 14 amino acids. CDR3 in amino acids: CASSQMTGSYEQYF. Written as DNA, the CDR3 is TGCGCCAGCAGCCAAATGACAGGGTCCTACGAGCAGTACTTC.

V is TRBV7-9 and J is TRBJ2-7; D might be TRBD2 (6 bases). Germline values: CDR1 SEHNR, CDR2 FQNEAQ (reference sequence). Trimming stripped 5 bases from V and 0 bases from J, with 14 bases between. The CDR3 extends over 15 amino acids. This CDR3 is CASSPQGGGSYEQYF. The DNA for the CDR3 is TGTGCCAGCAGCCCCCAGGGAGGCGGCTCCTACGAGCAGTACTTC.

The genes are TRBV13 and TRBJ1-3; the D gene is possibly TRBD1 (5 bases). Germline V gene data show CDR1 as PRHDT and CDR2 as FYEKMQ (reference sequence). V lost 11 bases and J 4 bases, leaving 15 bases between the germline ends. The CDR3 runs to 13 residues. The CDR3, as DNA: TGTGCCGGCCCCGGGGGGTGGGGAAACACCATATATTTT. This translates into CAGPGGWGNTIYF.

This sequence joins TRBV23-1 and TRBJ2-5; D uncertain. TRBV23-1 is placed among ORFs of uncertain function. The V gene lost 8 bases and the J gene lost 0 bases, with 10 bases spanning the gap. The CDR3 consists of 13 residues. CDR3 protein: CASRDGYQETQYF. The CDR3 DNA sequence: TGCGCCAGCCGCGACGGGTACCAAGAGACCCAGTACTTC.

The chain has TRBV19 and TRBJ1-5; 7 nucleotides align to TRBD1. This CDR3 has 15 amino acids. The germline gives CDR1 LNHDA, CDR2 SQIVND (reference sequence). V lost 5 bases to trimming and J lost 5 bases; unmatched junction nucleotides: 9. The CDR3 loop reads CASSSEEGAHQPQHF. The CDR3 nucleotides are TGTGCCAGTAGTTCGGAGGAGGGGGCCCATCAGCCCCAGCATTTT.

This clone was seen repeatedly, ten times or more. The chain employs TRBV12-3 or TRBV12-4 and TRBJ2-7; D gene unclear. Trimming stripped 4 bases from V and 4 bases from J, with 5 bases between. This CDR3 has 11 amino acids. This chain's CDR3 is CASSWRYEQYF. Here the CDR3 DNA reads TGTGCCAGCAGTTGGCGGTACGAGCAGTACTTC.

This chain joins TRBV7-2 and TRBJ2-4; 9 bases align to TRBD2. The CDR3 contains 17 residues. Germline V gives CDR1 SGHTA, CDR2 FQGNSA. Losses at the gene ends were 2 bases for V and 3 bases for J; bases not matched to a gene: 8. CDR3 sequence (DNA): TGTGCCAGCAGCTTATCGCGGGGGGGGCAGGGCAAAAACATTCAGTACTTC. Amino acid sequence: CASSLSRGGQGKNIQYF.

The rearrangement links TRBV5-1 to TRBJ2-3; D possibly corresponds to TRBD2 (6 bases). The V end lost 0 bases, the J end lost 4 bases, and 12 bases lay between the germline ends. This CDR3 comprises 15 residues. Germline V gene lookup returns CDR1 SGHRS and CDR2 YFSETQ. The CDR3 DNA follows: TGCGCCAGCAGCTTGGGGCCCACGGGGGCAGATACGCAGTATTTT. Translating gives CASSLGPTGADTQYF.

The J gene is TRBJ2-7, the V gene TRBV28; 9 positions match TRBD1. The V segment lost 6 bases and the J segment 7 bases; nucleotides outside the gene matches: 13. CDR3 size: 15 residues. The germline gives CDR1 MDHEN, CDR2 SYDVKM. In nucleotides, the CDR3 is TGTGCCAGCAGCTCCACCGGGACAGGGCTTAGGGAGCAGTACTTC. Its protein is CASSSTGTGLREQYF.

The sample holds one count of this clone. The chain carries TRBV6-6 and TRBJ2-7; 8 bases agree with TRBD1. Germline trimming cut 7 bases from V and 0 bases from J; bases unmatched to any gene: 5. Germline CDR1 and CDR2: MNHNY and SVGAGI (reference sequence). The CDR3 is 14 residues long. The CDR3: CASNPGQGSYEQYF. CDR3 sequence (DNA): TGTGCCAGCAACCCCGGACAGGGCTCCTACGAGCAGTACTTC.

This rearrangement joins TRBV24-1 to TRBJ2-5, with D tentatively TRBD1 (6 bases). The germline gives CDR1 KGHDR, CDR2 SFDVKD. The ends were cut back, 2 bases at V and 5 bases at J, with 17 bases in the middle. This CDR3 comprises 16 residues. The CDR3 region is CATSDSGEGVVETQYF. The CDR3, as DNA: TGTGCCACCAGTGATTCGGGCGAGGGGGTTGTTGAGACCCAGTACTTC.